These T cell receptor beta chains were read from a single sample in a study of spatial heterogeneity in lung cancer. TCRdb ran MiXCR on the 5' RACE reads and lists one entry per CDR3 protein. The sample includes some 83,000 distinct CDR3 sequences, approximately 21% of them seen just once. This specimen consisted of PBMCs, obtained at surgery. The receptors derive from a male donor with early-stage non-small cell lung cancer. Both conserved end residues are part of each CDR3. D genes are given only for firm matches. Size is stated for part of the rows, as once, few or many counts, or as a class when the clone is expanded.

V gene	J gene	clone size	D gene	CDR3 DNA	CDR3 protein
TRBV6-1	TRBJ1-1	NA	NA	TGTGCCATCTCAGCGGTGAACACTGAAGCTTTCTTT	CAISAVNTEAFF
TRBV11-2	TRBJ2-5	many	TRBD1	TGTGCCAGCAGCTTAGGACAGGGAGAGACCCAGTACTTC	CASSLGQGETQYF
TRBV6-2/TRBV6-3	TRBJ2-5	NA	TRBD2	TGTGCCAGCAGTTACTCGGTGGCGACTAGCGGCCAAGAGACCCAGTACTTC	CASSYSVATSGQETQYF
TRBV19	TRBJ2-3	many	NA	TGTGCCAGTAGTATAGAAAGCGGGGCAGGGGCCGTTACCATCACTAGCACAGATACGCAGTATTTT	CASSIESGAGAVTITSTDTQYF
TRBV6-4	TRBJ2-3	few	TRBD2	TGTGCCAGCAGTGAAAGCGGGGGGGCAGATACGCAGTATTTT	CASSESGGADTQYF
TRBV6-6	TRBJ2-2	few	TRBD1	TGTGCCAGCAGACTACAGGGGGGCACCGGGGAGCTGTTTTTT	CASRLQGGTGELFF
TRBV2	TRBJ1-6	few	NA	TGTGCCAGCAGTTTTTCGGCCGAGAATAATTCACCCCTCCACTTT	CASSFSAENNSPLHF
TRBV29-1	TRBJ1-3	many	NA	TGCAGCGTTGGAAGGGAGGAGAACACCATATATTTT	CSVGREENTIYF
TRBV20-1	TRBJ1-5	once	NA	TGCAGTGCTAGTTTGACAGTCAATCAGCCCCAGCATTTT	CSASLTVNQPQHF
TRBV7-6	TRBJ2-7	many	TRBD2	TGTGCCAGCAGCTTACGGACTAGCGCCGACGAGCAGTACTTC	CASSLRTSADEQYF
TRBV7-2	TRBJ2-5	NA	NA	TGTGCCAGCAGCTTAGGCGATCGAGAGACCCAGTACTTC	CASSLGDRETQYF
TRBV19	TRBJ1-5	NA	NA	TGTGCCAGTAGTATAGATTTAAGGGCCAATCAGCCCCAGCATTTT	CASSIDLRANQPQHF
TRBV4-3	TRBJ1-1	NA	NA	TGCGCCAGCAGCCAAGGGGGGTACGGCACTGAAGCTTTCTTT	CASSQGGYGTEAFF
TRBV6-5	TRBJ1-1	few	NA	TGTGCCAGCAGATCCAGACAGACCATTACGAACACTGAAGCTTTCTTT	CASRSRQTITNTEAFF
TRBV3-1	TRBJ1-4	NA	TRBD1	TGTGCCAGCAGCCAGGGGACAGGGGGTGAAAAACTGTTTTTT	CASSQGTGGEKLFF
TRBV20-1	TRBJ2-1	NA	NA	TGCAGTGCTAGGGGACTCTACAATGAGCAGTTCTTC	CSARGLYNEQFF
TRBV2	TRBJ2-7	NA	TRBD2	TGTGCCAGCAGTGAGCTAGCGGGAGGCTACGAGCAGTACTTC	CASSELAGGYEQYF
TRBV30	TRBJ2-5	NA	NA	TGTGCCTGGAGTGCAGGCCAGGAGGAGACCCAGTACTTC	CAWSAGQEETQYF
TRBV19	TRBJ2-1	NA	NA	TGTGCCAGTTCCTTAGGGGCCCTAGGAAGTAAGAATGAGCAGTTCTTC	CASSLGALGSKNEQFF
TRBV3-1	TRBJ1-6	few	NA	TGTGCCAGCAGCTCCAGACCACTCCGGGGTTCACCCCTCCACTTT	CASSSRPLRGSPLHF
TRBV6-1	TRBJ1-6	NA	NA	TGTGCCAGCAGTACTTCCGGGACCCTTTATTCACCCCTCCACTTT	CASSTSGTLYSPLHF
TRBV28	TRBJ2-7	few	NA	TGTGCCAGCACCGCACTGGGGCTTGGCGAGCAGTACTTC	CASTALGLGEQYF
TRBV7-2	TRBJ2-1	NA	TRBD2	TGTGCCAGCAGCTTCCTAGCGGGGGGCCTCTCCTACAATGAGCAGTTCTTC	CASSFLAGGLSYNEQFF
TRBV7-2	TRBJ2-5	NA	NA	TGTGCCAGCAGCTTAGTCCTCCCTACGGGCGTAGAGACCCAGTACTTC	CASSLVLPTGVETQYF
TRBV7-2	TRBJ2-1	NA	NA	TGTGCCAGCAGCCGAGGGCGGGTTAGCTCCTACAATGAGCAGTTCTTC	CASSRGRVSSYNEQFF
TRBV2	TRBJ2-7	few	NA	TGTGCCAGCAGTGAAGAACAGGAATCCTACGAGCAGTACTTC	CASSEEQESYEQYF
TRBV20-1	TRBJ2-7	NA	NA	TGCAGTGCTAGAGGGCCCCCCGACGAGCAGTACTTC	CSARGPPDEQYF
TRBV11-2	TRBJ2-3	many	NA	TGTGCCAGCAGCTTATCAGAGGCAGATACGCAGTATTTT	CASSLSEADTQYF
TRBV6-5	TRBJ1-2	few	NA	TGTGCCAGCAGCTCCGACCGGACCTATGGCTACACCTTC	CASSSDRTYGYTF
TRBV20-1	TRBJ2-7	medium-sized	NA	TGCAGTGCTAGAATCCGGGACCCGGCTGAGTACGAGCAGTACTTC	CSARIRDPAEYEQYF
TRBV11-1	TRBJ2-7	few	TRBD1	TGTGCCAGCAGCTTAGGGTACGGGCAGGGGGCCTACTACGAGCAGTACTTC	CASSLGYGQGAYYEQYF
TRBV15	TRBJ2-7	few	TRBD1	TGTGCCACCAGCAGGTATACCGGGACAGGGGGTCCCGAGCAGTACTTC	CATSRYTGTGGPEQYF
TRBV5-1	TRBJ1-6	few	NA	TGCGCCAGCAGGTCGGCCCTTGGAGATAATTCACCCCTCCACTTT	CASRSALGDNSPLHF
TRBV18	TRBJ2-7	few	NA	TGTGCCAGCTCACCAGGTAAAGAGCAGTACTTC	CASSPGKEQYF
TRBV20-1	TRBJ2-3	NA	TRBD2	TGCAGTGCTAGAATGGCGGGAGAGGTAGATACGCAGTATTTT	CSARMAGEVDTQYF
TRBV6-5	TRBJ2-1	NA	NA	TGTGCCACCATGTCACCCGGCGGCTCCTACAATGAGCAGTTCTTC	CATMSPGGSYNEQFF
TRBV9	TRBJ2-1	NA	TRBD2	TGTGCCAGCAGCGTAGATAGCGGGAGGGGGTCCTACAATGAGCAGTTCTTC	CASSVDSGRGSYNEQFF
TRBV6-1	TRBJ1-2	NA	NA	TGTGCCAGCAGTGAAGGCCCGGGTCCCTATGGCTACACCTTC	CASSEGPGPYGYTF
TRBV4-3	TRBJ1-3	once	TRBD1	TGCGCCAGCAGCCAAGATCCCGGGGACAGCTCTGGAAACACCATATATTTT	CASSQDPGDSSGNTIYF
TRBV4-1	TRBJ2-7	NA	TRBD2	TGCGCCAGCAGCCAAGGCCCCCTAGCGGCAAGCTCCTACGAGCAGTACTTC	CASSQGPLAASSYEQYF
TRBV20-1	TRBJ1-4	NA	NA	TGCAGTGCTAGGGGGACGGGGGTTGAAAAACTGTTTTTT	CSARGTGVEKLFF
TRBV11-2	TRBJ2-6	NA	NA	TGTGCCAGCAGCTTAGTCGGCGGTACGACTGGGGCCAACGTCCTGACTTTC	CASSLVGGTTGANVLTF
TRBV2	TRBJ1-5	few	NA	TGTGCCAGCAGATCAGAGATAGACCAGCCCCAGCATTTT	CASRSEIDQPQHF
TRBV5-1	TRBJ2-2	many	NA	TGCGCCAGCAGCTCCGGGGACCCAGGAACCGGGGAGCTGTTTTTT	CASSSGDPGTGELFF
TRBV5-4	TRBJ2-7	NA	TRBD1	TGTGCCAGCAGTCTGGACAGGGTCTACGAGCAGTACTTC	CASSLDRVYEQYF
TRBV29-1	TRBJ2-7	NA	TRBD1	TGCAGCGCCAAGGACAGGGGGCTCGACGAGCAGTACTTC	CSAKDRGLDEQYF
TRBV6-5	TRBJ1-1	NA	NA	TGTGCCAGCAGTACAGGGAAAGTCACTGAAGCTTTCTTT	CASSTGKVTEAFF
TRBV12-3/TRBV12-4	TRBJ2-7	few	NA	TGTGCCAGCAGTCGGGACTTCTACGAGCAGTACTTC	CASSRDFYEQYF
TRBV18	TRBJ2-5	many	TRBD1	TGTGCCAGCTCACCCGACAGGGGCCAAGAGACCCAGTACTTC	CASSPDRGQETQYF
TRBV7-2	TRBJ2-7	NA	NA	TGTGCCAGCAGCCCAACCGCGAGGCGGTACGAGCAGTACTTC	CASSPTARRYEQYF
TRBV7-3	TRBJ2-3	NA	TRBD2	TGTGCCAGCAGCCCCGCAGGAGGGACTAGCGGAACAGATACGCAGTATTTT	CASSPAGGTSGTDTQYF
TRBV29-1	TRBJ2-1	NA	NA	TGCAGCGTTGCTTCCCACAGGAAATTAGGCTACAATGAGCAGTTCTTC	CSVASHRKLGYNEQFF
TRBV29-1	TRBJ2-2	few	TRBD1	TGCAGCGTGCGGACAGGGGGTCCGAACACCGGGGAGCTGTTTTTT	CSVRTGGPNTGELFF
TRBV11-3	TRBJ2-5	NA	NA	TGTGCCAGCAGCCCGTTCGGGACGGGACCCACAGAGACCCAGTACTTC	CASSPFGTGPTETQYF
TRBV6-6	TRBJ2-1	few	NA	TGTGCCAGCAGTTACCAAGCGGCCTTTGGTGAGCAGTTCTTC	CASSYQAAFGEQFF
TRBV2	TRBJ2-1	few	NA	TGTGCCAGCAGCGTGGACACGTACAATGAGCAGTTCTTC	CASSVDTYNEQFF
TRBV28	TRBJ2-2	NA	NA	TGTGCCAGCAGTTTGGGCAGGGCCACCGGGGAGCTGTTTTTT	CASSLGRATGELFF
TRBV20-1	TRBJ1-1	few	NA	TGCAGTGCTCCGGGGGCTTTCTTT	CSAPGAFF